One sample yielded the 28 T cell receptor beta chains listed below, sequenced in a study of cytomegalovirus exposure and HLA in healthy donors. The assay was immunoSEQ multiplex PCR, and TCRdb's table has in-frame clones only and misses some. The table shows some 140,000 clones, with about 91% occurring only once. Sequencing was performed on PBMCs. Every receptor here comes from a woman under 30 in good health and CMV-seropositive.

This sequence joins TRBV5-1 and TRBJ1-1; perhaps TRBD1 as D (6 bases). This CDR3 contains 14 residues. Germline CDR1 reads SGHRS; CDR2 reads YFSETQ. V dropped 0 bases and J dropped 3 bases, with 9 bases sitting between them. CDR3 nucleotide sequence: TGCGCCAGCAGCTTGGCTGGACAGTACACTGAAGCTTTCTTT. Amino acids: CASSLAGQYTEAFF.

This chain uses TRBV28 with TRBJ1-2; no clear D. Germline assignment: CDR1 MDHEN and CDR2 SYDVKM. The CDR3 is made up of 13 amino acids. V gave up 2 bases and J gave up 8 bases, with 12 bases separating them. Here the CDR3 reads CASSLRGLGGYTF. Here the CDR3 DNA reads TGTGCCAGCAGTTTACGGGGTCTCGGGGGCTACACCTTC.

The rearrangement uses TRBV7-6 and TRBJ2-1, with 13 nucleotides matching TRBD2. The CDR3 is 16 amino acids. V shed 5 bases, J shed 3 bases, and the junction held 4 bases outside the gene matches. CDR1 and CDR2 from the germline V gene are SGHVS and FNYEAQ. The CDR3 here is CASSTSGGGLYNEQFF. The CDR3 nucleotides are TGTGCCAGCAGCACTAGCGGGGGGGGGCTCTACAATGAGCAGTTCTTC.

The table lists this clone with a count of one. CDR3 in DNA: TGCGCCAGCAGCGTCGGACAGATCATGAACACTGAAGCTTTCTTT. This codes for CASSVGQIMNTEAFF. This chain connects TRBV5-1 to TRBJ1-1; the D gene is possibly TRBD1 (6 bases). The V end was cut by 4 bases, the J end by 0 bases, with 13 bases between. The germline V gene has CDR1 SGHRS and CDR2 YFSETQ. This CDR3 is 15 amino acids long.

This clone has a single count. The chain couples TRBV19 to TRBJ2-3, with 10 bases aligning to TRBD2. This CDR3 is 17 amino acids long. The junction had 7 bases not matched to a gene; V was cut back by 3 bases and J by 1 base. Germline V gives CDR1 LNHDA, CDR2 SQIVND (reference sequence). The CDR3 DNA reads TGTGCCAGTAGTATCGGGCTAGCGGGGGTGGGCACAGATACGCAGTATTTT. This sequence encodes CASSIGLAGVGTDTQYF.

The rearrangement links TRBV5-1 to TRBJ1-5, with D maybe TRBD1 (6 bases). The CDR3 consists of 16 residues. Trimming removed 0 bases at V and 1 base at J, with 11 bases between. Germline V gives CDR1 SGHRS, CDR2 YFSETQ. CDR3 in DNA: TGCGCCAGCAGCTTGGCAGGGGTTGGAAGCAATCAGCCCCAGCATTTT. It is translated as CASSLAGVGSNQPQHF.

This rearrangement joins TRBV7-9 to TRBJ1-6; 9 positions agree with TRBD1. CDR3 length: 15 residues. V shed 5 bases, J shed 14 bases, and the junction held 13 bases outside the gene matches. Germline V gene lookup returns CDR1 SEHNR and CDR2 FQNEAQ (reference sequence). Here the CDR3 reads CASSKRTGTGRTLHF. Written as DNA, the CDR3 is TGTGCCAGCAGCAAGCGAACCGGGACAGGGAGAACCCTCCACTTT.

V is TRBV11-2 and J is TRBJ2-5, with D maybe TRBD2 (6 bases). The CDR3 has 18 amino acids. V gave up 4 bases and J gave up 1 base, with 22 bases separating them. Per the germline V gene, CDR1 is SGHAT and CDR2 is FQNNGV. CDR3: CASSSRLGSQPGQETQYF. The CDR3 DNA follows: TGTGCCAGCAGCTCTAGACTAGGATCCCAACCTGGCCAAGAGACCCAGTACTTC.

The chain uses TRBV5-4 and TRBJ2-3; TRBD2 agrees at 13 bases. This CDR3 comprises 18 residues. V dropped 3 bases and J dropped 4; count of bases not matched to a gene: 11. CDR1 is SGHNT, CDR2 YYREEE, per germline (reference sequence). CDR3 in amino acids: CASSSRTSGGPFPDTQYF. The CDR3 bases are TGTGCCAGCAGCTCCAGGACTAGCGGGGGTCCATTTCCAGATACGCAGTATTTT.

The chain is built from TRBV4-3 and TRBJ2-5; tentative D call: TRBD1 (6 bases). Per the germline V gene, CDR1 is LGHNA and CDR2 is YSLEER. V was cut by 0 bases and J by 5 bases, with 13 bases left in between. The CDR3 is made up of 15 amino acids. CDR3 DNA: TGCGCCAGCAGCCAAGATCAGGGGCCTCGGGAGACCCAGTACTTC. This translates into CASSQDQGPRETQYF.

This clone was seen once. The CDR3: CASSLVTGNSGYTF. As DNA, the CDR3 is TGTGCCAGCAGCTTAGTTACAGGGAATAGCGGCTACACCTTC. The rearrangement joins TRBV7-2 to TRBJ1-2; D possibly corresponds to TRBD1 (6 bases). Germline loops: CDR1 SGHTA, CDR2 FQGNSA. V lost 1 base and J 8 bases, leaving 14 bases between the germline ends. This CDR3 contains 14 residues.

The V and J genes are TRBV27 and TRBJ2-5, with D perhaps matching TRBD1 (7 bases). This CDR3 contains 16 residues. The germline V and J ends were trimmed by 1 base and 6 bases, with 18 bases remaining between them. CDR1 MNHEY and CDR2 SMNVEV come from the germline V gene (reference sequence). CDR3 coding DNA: TGTGCCAGCAGTTTATGGGGGAAAGGGGGCGGGAAGACCCAGTACTTC. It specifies CASSLWGKGGGKTQYF.

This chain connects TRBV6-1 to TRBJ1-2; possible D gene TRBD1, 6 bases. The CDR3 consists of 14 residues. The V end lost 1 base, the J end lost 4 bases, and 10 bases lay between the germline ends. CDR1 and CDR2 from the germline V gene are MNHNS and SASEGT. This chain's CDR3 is CASSEVVGGYGYTF. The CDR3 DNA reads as TGTGCCAGCAGTGAAGTGGTAGGGGGCTATGGCTACACCTTC.

This CDR3 reads CASSQGLAGGTDTQYF. The DNA for the CDR3 is TGCGCCAGCAGCCAAGGTTTAGCGGGGGGCACAGATACGCAGTATTTT. J is TRBJ2-3 and V is TRBV4-3; 9 bases are shared with TRBD2. V lost 1 base to trimming and J lost 1 base; unmatched junction nucleotides: 3. In germline, CDR1 is LGHNA, CDR2 YSLEER. This CDR3 comprises 16 residues.

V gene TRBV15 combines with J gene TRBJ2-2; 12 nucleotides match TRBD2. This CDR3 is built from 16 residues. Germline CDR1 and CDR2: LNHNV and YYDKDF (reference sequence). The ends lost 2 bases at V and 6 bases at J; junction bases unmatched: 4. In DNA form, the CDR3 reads TGTGCCACCAGCAGACCTAGCGGGGGGGCCCCCGGGGAGCTGTTTTTT. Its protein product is CATSRPSGGAPGELFF.

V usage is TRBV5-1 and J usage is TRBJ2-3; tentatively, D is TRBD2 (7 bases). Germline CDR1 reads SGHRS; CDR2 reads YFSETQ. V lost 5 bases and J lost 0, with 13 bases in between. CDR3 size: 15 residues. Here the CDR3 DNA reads TGCGCCAGCAGGGAGGGGGGGCGTAGCACAGATACGCAGTATTTT. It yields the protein CASREGGRSTDTQYF.

Here the CDR3 reads CASSLAGTAYTDTQYF. For the CDR3, the DNA is TGCGCCAGCAGCTTGGCCGGGACAGCATACACAGATACGCAGTATTTT. The chain employs TRBV5-1 and TRBJ2-3, with 7 nucleotides matching TRBD1. After removal of 0 bases from V and 2 bases from J, the junction contained 6 bases not matched to a gene. This CDR3 region has 16 residues. Germline loops: CDR1 SGHRS, CDR2 YFSETQ.

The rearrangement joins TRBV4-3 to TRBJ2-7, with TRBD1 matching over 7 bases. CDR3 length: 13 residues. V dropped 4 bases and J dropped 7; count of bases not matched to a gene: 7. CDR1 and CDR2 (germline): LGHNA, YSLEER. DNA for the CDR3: TGCGCCAGCAGCCCAGACAGGGAAGGGGAGCAGTACTTC. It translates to CASSPDREGEQYF.

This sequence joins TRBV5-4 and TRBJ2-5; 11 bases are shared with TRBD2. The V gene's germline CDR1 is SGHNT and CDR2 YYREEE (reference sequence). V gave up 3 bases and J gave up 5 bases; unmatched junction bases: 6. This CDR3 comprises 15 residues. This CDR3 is CASSYERLAGETQYF. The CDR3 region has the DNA TGTGCCAGCAGCTATGAACGACTAGCGGGGGAGACCCAGTACTTC. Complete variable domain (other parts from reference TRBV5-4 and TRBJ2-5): ETGVTQSPTHLIKTRGQQVTLRCSSQSGHNTVSWYQQALGQGPQFIFQYYREEENGRGNFPPRFSGLQFPNYSSELNVNALELDDSALYLCASSYERLAGETQYFGPGTRLLVL.

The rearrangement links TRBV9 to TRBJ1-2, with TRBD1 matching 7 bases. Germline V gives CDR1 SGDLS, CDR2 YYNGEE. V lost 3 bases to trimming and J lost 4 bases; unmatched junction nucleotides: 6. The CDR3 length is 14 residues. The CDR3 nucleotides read TGTGCCAGCAGCGCGAACAGGGGCCCCTATGGCTACACCTTC. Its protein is CASSANRGPYGYTF.

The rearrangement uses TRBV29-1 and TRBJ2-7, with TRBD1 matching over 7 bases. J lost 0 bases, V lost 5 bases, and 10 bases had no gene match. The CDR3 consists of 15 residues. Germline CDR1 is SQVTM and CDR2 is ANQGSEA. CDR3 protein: CSVSTGTEDSYEQYF. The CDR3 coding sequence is TGCAGCGTTTCTACCGGGACAGAAGACTCCTACGAGCAGTACTTC.

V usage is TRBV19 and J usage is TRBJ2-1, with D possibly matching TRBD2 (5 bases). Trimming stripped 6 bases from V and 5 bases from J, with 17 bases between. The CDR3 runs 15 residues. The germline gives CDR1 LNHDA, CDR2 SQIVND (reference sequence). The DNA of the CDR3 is TGTGCCAGTAGACGGTTTGGGAGTTCGAACAATGAGCAGTTCTTC. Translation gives CASRRFGSSNNEQFF.

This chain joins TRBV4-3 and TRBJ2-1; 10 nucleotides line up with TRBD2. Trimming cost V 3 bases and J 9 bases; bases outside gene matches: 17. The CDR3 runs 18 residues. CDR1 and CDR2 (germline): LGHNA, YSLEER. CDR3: CASSHGLASGGPRGEQFF. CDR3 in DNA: TGCGCCAGCAGCCATGGATTGGCTAGCGGGGGCCCTAGGGGTGAGCAGTTCTTC.

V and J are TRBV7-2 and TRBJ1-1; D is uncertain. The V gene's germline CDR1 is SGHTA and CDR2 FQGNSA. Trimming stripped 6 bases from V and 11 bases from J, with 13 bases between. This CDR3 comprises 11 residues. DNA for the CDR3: TGTGCCAGCAGGCAGTCGGGTCCGGCTTTCTTT. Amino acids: CASRQSGPAFF.

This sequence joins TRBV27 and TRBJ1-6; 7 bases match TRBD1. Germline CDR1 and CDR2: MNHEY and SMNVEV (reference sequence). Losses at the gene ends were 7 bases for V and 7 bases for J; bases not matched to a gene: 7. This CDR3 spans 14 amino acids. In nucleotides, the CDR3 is TGTGCCAGCAACCACGGGACAGAGAATTCACCCCTCCACTTT. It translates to CASNHGTENSPLHF.

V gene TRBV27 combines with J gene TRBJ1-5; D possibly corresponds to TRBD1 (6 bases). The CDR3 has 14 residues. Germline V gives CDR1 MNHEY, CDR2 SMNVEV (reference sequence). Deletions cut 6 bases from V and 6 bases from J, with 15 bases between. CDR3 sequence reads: CASRLQGLGQPQHF. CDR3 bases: TGTGCCAGCAGACTGCAGGGGTTGGGTCAGCCCCAGCATTTT.

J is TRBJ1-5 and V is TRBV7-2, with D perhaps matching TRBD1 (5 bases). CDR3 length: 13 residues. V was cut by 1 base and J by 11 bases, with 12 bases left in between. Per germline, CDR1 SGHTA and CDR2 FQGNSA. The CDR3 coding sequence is TGTGCCAGCAGCTTAGAGGGACGGGGGTCCCAGCATTTT. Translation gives CASSLEGRGSQHF. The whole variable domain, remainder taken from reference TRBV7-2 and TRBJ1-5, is GAGVSQSPSNKVTEKGKDVELRCDPISGHTALYWYRQSLGQGLEFLIYFQGNSAPDKSGLPSDRFSAERTGGSVSTLTIQRTQQEDSAVYLCASSLEGRGSQHFGDGTRLSIL.

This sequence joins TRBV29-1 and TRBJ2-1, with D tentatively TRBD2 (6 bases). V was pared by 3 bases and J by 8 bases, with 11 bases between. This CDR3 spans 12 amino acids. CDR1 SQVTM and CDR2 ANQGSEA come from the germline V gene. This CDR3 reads CSVEDGRDEQFF. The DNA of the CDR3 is TGCAGCGTTGAGGACGGGAGAGATGAGCAGTTCTTC.